This T cell receptor beta chain was sequenced in a study of T cell changes during pregnancy in multiple sclerosis. This CDR3 has 13 amino acids. V lost 2 bases to trimming and J lost 5 bases, with 9 bases between them. Looked up from germline, CDR1 is MNHEY and CDR2 is SVGAGI. The protocol was immunoSEQ multiplex PCR, while the TCRdb copy is restricted to in-frame clones and leaves out a portion. The table has approximately 48,000 clones, about 90% seen once. The V gene is TRBV6-5, the J gene TRBJ1-1; D ambiguous. This clonotype originated in a female donor with multiple sclerosis, enrolled in a pregnancy study. The source was CD8+ T cells from peripheral blood mononuclear cells, collected after pregnancy. This CDR3 reads CASSYQLTTEAFF. The DNA for the CDR3 is TGTGCCAGCAGTTACCAACTGACAACTGAAGCTTTCTTT.